This T cell receptor (beta chain) was obtained from a study of blood T cell repertoires in COVID-19. At the level of the study: Sites in the United States, Italy and Spain provided acute and convalescent COVID-19 samples. T cells, B-cell-depleted T cells, or PBMCs provided the cDNA or gDNA that served as material.

Per the authors' pipeline: For nucleated cells, counts were estimated from reference gene primer amplification. The table came from immunoSEQ multiplex PCR; TCRdb's copy has only in-frame clones and leaves some out. That table supplies the V and J calls and clone size; D and trimming were determined from the DNA. The sample yields about 190,000 clones, 65% to 85% seen once. The clonotype originates from a man aged 50-59 years with active or convalescent COVID-19. The sample comprised peripheral blood.

The CDR3 region has the DNA TGCAGCGTTGAAGCTAACGGACTATCCACAGATACGCAGTATTTT. This gives the protein CSVEANGLSTDTQYF. The chain uses TRBV29-1 and TRBJ2-3; D is possibly TRBD2 (6 bases). With 1 base removed from V and 2 bases from J, the gap between germline ends came to 13 bases. There are 15 residues in the CDR3. Germline CDR1 is SQVTM and CDR2 is ANQGSEA.